The rows below give T cell receptor beta chains drawn from one sample of a study of blood T cells in healthy people across ages. TCRdb passed the 5' RACE reads through MiXCR, listing each CDR3 protein once. The profile shows roughly 1,500,000 distinct CDR3 sequences, around 42% of them singletons. Sequenced: blood. Receptors were obtained from a woman between 18 and 29 years old in good health. The CDR3 runs from the conserved cysteine through the conserved F or W. The order of the fields is V gene, J gene, CDR3 protein.

TRBV7-2,NA,CASSPPLSGGKETQYF
TRBV6-5,NA,CASSYSTGQGAEQYF
TRBV7-2,TRBJ1-2,CASSGPGPGVYTF
TRBV5-1,TRBJ1-2,CASSLSTQGADGYTF
TRBV6-1,TRBJ2-1,CASSGPPGLPFYEQFF
TRBV15,TRBJ1-2,CATSRDPYDSRGANYGYTF
TRBV20-1,TRBJ1-1,CSARKARGPTNTEAFF
TRBV4-1,TRBJ2-7,CASSRWTSEGEQYF
TRBV27,TRBJ1-1,CASSLSRGYDTEAFF
TRBV12-3/TRBV12-4,TRBJ2-1,CACSETGSWAEQFF
TRBV6-4,TRBJ2-1,CASSDGRDRVPNEQFF
TRBV6-1,TRBJ2-7,CAAQGGPYEQYF
TRBV15,TRBJ2-3,CATSNRNPADTQYF
TRBV6-6,TRBJ1-1,CASSLPNRDWNTETFF
TRBV7-9,TRBJ2-5,CASSLEVRGLETQYF
TRBV29-1,TRBJ2-7,CSVSIDRTEQYF
TRBV6-5,TRBJ1-2,CASSDWPQDGYTF
TRBV5-1,NA,CASSSRDRLAYEQYF
TRBV10-3,TRBJ1-4,CATQGGLGEKLFF
TRBV4-1,TRBJ2-7,CASSQQEGSYEQYF
TRBV11-2,TRBJ1-4,CASSRGQMNEKLFF
TRBV12-3/TRBV12-4,TRBJ2-1,CATSGYEQFF
TRBV12-3/TRBV12-4,TRBJ2-2,CASSLEGLGTGELFF
TRBV9,TRBJ2-7,CASSVGLAGDYEQYF
TRBV6-5,TRBJ2-1,CASSYLENEQFF
TRBV27,TRBJ2-5,CASSPPRDAQETQYF
TRBV7-2,TRBJ1-1,CASSSDRGGAAFF